Listed below are T cell receptor beta chains from one sample, sequenced in a study of T-cell reconstitution after alpha-beta-depleted transplantation in children. TCRdb re-analysed the PCR reads in MiXCR, keeping a single row per CDR3 protein. The table lists about 1,000,000 distinct CDR3 sequences, 25% to 35% of them singletons. Sequenced material: PBMCs, mostly from graft donor cells, taken 360 days after TCRalphabeta/CD19-depleted stem cell transplant. The receptor source for this set is a boy under two years old who had a stem cell transplant for SCID, so the T cells may come from the graft donor. Each CDR3 is given with its conserved first and last residue. Not all rows give a size; the values are once, few, many and, for expanded clones, a class.

clone size | V gene | CDR3 protein
few | TRBV12-3/TRBV12-4 | CASSFGTGYSSNQPQHF
few | TRBV4-1 | CASSQWGFGYEQYF
NA | TRBV7-2 | CASSTDRGPPYEQYF
NA | TRBV6-4 | CASSEEAGGPTDTQYF
NA | TRBV12-3/TRBV12-4 | CASERGATISYNEQFF
NA | TRBV20-1 | CSARGQANTGELFF
NA | TRBV12-3/TRBV12-4 | CASTGFEGYTF
NA | TRBV5-1 | CASSLTGGVGTEAFF
once | TRBV7-9 | CASSLDRNLPMNTEAFF
NA | TRBV4-1 | CASSHTLDREAFF
NA | TRBV2 | CASSPLGQALADTQYF
few | TRBV27 | CASSRAGTGSTDTQYF
NA | TRBV6-5 | CASSYLEGVSYGYTF
NA | TRBV7-8 | CASSRRVAEKLFF
NA | TRBV27 | CASSLVGQGKGTYEQYF
NA | TRBV12-3/TRBV12-4 | CASSTRGSEQFF
NA | TRBV11-2 | CASSLRTSGGTSTDTQYF
once | TRBV24-1 | CATSDLAGEQFF
few | TRBV27 | CASSLVEGNQPQHF
few | TRBV18 | CASSPDRVREQYF
NA | TRBV20-1 | CSARETSAQETQYF
NA | TRBV20-1 | CSAQAGTIGRHTQYF
NA | TRBV29-1 | CSVVVSSGVGEQYF
few | TRBV12-3/TRBV12-4 | CASSPGGLAGPETQYF
few | TRBV7-2 | CASSPRTGGYGYTF
NA | TRBV5-4 | CASSGRQGGTDTQYF
NA | TRBV20-1 | CSARKPSGGARGTDTQYF
NA | TRBV3-1 | CASSQDEQHYGYTF
NA | TRBV7-8 | CASSAILSYRTYEQYF
few | TRBV5-6 | CASSPGGFKQFF
few | TRBV24-1 | CATSTGGRVNEQFF
few | TRBV2 | CASRPGLKTGPGELFF
few | TRBV4-1 | CASSQVEGSGELFF
NA | TRBV30 | CAWSRQGLRTEAFF
few | TRBV12-3/TRBV12-4 | CASSKTGGREDTQYF
few | TRBV27 | CASSRPGTGHTEQYF
few | TRBV6-1 | CASRPLGSGGALSRELFF
few | TRBV5-1 | CASSQGAHTEAFF
NA | TRBV20-1 | CSAPNSGGGKTQYF
few | TRBV6-5 | CASSDTSEKLFF
NA | TRBV25-1 | CASSATDRVQPQHF
few | TRBV29-1 | CSVASTVTGNNEQFF
few | TRBV7-2 | CASSPGLGRPGELFF
few | TRBV21-1 | CASSKAGAGSQETQYF
few | TRBV5-1 | CASSLSGGDFTYEQYF
many | TRBV6-5 | CASSHRGRNTEAFF
NA | TRBV12-3/TRBV12-4 | CASTPKGVGTEAFF
few | TRBV29-1 | CSVRRGGAGETQYF
NA | TRBV7-2 | CASSLQLEPTQYF
NA | TRBV5-6 | CASSFLTSGGYLRETQYF
few | TRBV5-1 | CASSLRGQDTQYF
NA | TRBV20-1 | CSARDHADRAYEQYF
NA | TRBV9 | CASSVGGGRNYGYTF
few | TRBV5-1 | CASGATNEKLFF
few | TRBV20-1 | CSARPTVTRQGLYSYEQYF